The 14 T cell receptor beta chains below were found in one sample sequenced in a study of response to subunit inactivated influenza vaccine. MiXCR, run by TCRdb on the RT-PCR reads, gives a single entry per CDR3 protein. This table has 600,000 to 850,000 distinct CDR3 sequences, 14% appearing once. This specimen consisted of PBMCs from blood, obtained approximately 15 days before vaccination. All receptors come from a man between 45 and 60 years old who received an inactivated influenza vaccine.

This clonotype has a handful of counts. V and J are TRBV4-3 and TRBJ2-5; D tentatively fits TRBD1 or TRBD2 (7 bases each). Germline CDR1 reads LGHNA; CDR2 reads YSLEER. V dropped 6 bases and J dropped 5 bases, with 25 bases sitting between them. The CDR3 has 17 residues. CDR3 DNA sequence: TGCGCCAGCAGTACACCTCAGGGGGAGGGCGTCTGGGAGACCCAGTACTTC. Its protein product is CASSTPQGEGVWETQYF.

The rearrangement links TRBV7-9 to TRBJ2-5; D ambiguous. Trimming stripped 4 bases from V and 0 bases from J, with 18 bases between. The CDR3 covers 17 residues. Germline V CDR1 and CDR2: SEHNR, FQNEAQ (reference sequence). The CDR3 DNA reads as TGTGCCAGCAGCTCAAAGGACGCCCTCAGATACCAAGAGACCCAGTACTTC. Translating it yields CASSSKDALRYQETQYF.

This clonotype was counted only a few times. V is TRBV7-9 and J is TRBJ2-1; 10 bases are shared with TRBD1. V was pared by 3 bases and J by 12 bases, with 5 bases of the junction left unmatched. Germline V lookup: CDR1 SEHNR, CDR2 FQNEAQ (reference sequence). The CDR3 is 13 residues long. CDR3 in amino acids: CASSFPGQGGQFF. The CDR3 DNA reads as TGTGCCAGCAGCTTTCCCGGACAGGGGGGGCAGTTCTTC. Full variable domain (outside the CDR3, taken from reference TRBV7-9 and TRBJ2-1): DTGVSQNPRHKITKRGQNVTFRCDPISEHNRLYWYRQTLGQGPEFLTYFQNEAQLEKSRLLSDRFSAERPKGSFSTLEIQRTEQGDSAMYLCASSFPGQGGQFFGPGTRLTVL.

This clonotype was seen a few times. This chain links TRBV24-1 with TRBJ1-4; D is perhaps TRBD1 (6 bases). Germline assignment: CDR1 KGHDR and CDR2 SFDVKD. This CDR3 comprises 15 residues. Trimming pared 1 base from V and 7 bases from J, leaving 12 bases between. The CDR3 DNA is TGTGCCACCAGTGATTTTCGGGGGCGCGGTGAAAAACTGTTTTTT. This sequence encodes CATSDFRGRGEKLFF.

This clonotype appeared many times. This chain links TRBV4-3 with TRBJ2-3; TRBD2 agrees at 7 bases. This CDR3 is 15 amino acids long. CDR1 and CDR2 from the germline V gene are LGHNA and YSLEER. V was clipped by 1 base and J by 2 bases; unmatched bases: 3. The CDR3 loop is CASSQGLAVTDTQYF. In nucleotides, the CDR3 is TGCGCCAGCAGCCAAGGTCTAGCGGTCACAGATACGCAGTATTTT.

CDR3 DNA: TGTGCCAGCAGCTTAACCCGTGAGCGCGGGGAGCTGTTTTTT. This sequence encodes CASSLTRERGELFF. The chain has TRBV7-2 and TRBJ2-2, with no clear D. Germline CDR1 SGHTA, CDR2 FQGNSA. The CDR3 has 14 residues. Trimming pared 2 bases from V and 7 bases from J, leaving 11 bases between.

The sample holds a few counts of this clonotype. The CDR3 DNA sequence: TGTGCCAGCAGTTTTGACTTACAATCCGAGCAGTACTTC. It yields the protein CASSFDLQSEQYF. V and J are TRBV28 and TRBJ2-7; D ambiguous. CDR3 size: 13 residues. Germline assignment: CDR1 MDHEN and CDR2 SYDVKM. V lost 3 bases, J lost 6 bases, and 12 bases lay in between. The whole variable domain, remainder taken from reference TRBV28 and TRBJ2-7, is DVKVTQSSRYLVKRTGEKVFLECVQDMDHENMFWYRQDPGLGLRLIYFSYDVKMKEKGDIPEGYSVSREKKERFSLILESASTNQTSMYLCASSFDLQSEQYFGPGTRLTVT.

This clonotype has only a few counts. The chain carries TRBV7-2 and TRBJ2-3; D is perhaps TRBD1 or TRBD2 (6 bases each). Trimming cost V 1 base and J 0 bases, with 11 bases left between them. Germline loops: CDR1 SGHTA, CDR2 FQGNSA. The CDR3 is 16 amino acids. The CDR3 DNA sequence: TGTGCCAGCAGCTTAGGGTGGGGGGCTAGCACAGATACGCAGTATTTT. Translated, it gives CASSLGWGASTDTQYF. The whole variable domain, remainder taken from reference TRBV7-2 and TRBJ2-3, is GAGVSQSPSNKVTEKGKDVELRCDPISGHTALYWYRQSLGQGLEFLIYFQGNSAPDKSGLPSDRFSAERTGGSVSTLTIQRTQQEDSAVYLCASSLGWGASTDTQYFGPGTRLTVL.

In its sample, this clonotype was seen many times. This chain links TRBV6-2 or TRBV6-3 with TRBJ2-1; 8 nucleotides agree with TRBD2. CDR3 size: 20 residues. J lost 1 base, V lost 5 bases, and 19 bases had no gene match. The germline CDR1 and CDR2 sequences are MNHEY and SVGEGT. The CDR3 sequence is CASSLILAAIPMVSYNEQFF. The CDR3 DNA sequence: TGTGCCAGCAGTCTGATACTAGCGGCGATCCCGATGGTTTCCTACAATGAGCAGTTCTTC.

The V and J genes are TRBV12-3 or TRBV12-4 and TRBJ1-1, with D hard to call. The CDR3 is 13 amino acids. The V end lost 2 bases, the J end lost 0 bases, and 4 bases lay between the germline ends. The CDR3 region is CASSLKLNTEAFF. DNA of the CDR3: TGTGCCAGCAGTTTAAAGCTGAACACTGAAGCTTTCTTT.

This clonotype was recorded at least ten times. CDR3 sequence reads: CASSLVGATYNEQFF. As DNA, the CDR3 is TGTGCCAGCAGCTTAGTTGGGGCCACCTACAATGAGCAGTTCTTC. J is TRBJ2-1 and V is TRBV7-2; D might be TRBD1 (5 bases). Per germline, CDR1 SGHTA and CDR2 FQGNSA. Trimming shortened V by 1 base and J by 2 bases, and 9 bases separated the two germline ends. The CDR3 sequence is 15 residues long.

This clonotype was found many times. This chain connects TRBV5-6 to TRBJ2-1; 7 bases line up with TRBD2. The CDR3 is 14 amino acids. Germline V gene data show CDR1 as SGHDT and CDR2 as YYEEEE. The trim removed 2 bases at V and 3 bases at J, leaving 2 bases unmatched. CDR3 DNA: TGTGCCAGCAGCTTCGGGACTAACTACAATGAGCAGTTCTTC. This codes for CASSFGTNYNEQFF.

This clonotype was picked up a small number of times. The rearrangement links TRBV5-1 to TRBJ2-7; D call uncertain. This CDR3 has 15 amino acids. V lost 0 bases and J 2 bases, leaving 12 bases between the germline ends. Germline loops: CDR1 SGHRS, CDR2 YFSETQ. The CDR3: CASSLVSVAPYEQYF. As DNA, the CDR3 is TGCGCCAGCAGCTTGGTCTCAGTAGCACCCTACGAGCAGTACTTC. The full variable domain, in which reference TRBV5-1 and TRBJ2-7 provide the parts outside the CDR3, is KAGVTQTPRYLIKTRGQQVTLSCSPISGHRSVSWYQQTPGQGLQFLFEYFSETQRNKGNFPGRFSGRQFSNSRSEMNVSTLELGDSALYLCASSLVSVAPYEQYFGPGTRLTVT.

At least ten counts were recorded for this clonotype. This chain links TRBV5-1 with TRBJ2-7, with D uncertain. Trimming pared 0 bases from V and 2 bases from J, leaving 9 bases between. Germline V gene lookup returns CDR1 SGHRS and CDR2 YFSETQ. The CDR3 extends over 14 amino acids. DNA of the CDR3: TGCGCCAGCAGCTTGGGAGCCAATACCTACGAGCAGTACTTC. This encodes CASSLGANTYEQYF. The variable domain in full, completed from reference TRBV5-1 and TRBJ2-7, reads KAGVTQTPRYLIKTRGQQVTLSCSPISGHRSVSWYQQTPGQGLQFLFEYFSETQRNKGNFPGRFSGRQFSNSRSEMNVSTLELGDSALYLCASSLGANTYEQYFGPGTRLTVT.